This TCR beta chain was found in a study of T-cell reconstitution after alpha-beta-depleted transplantation in children. CDR1 and CDR2 from the germline V gene are DFQATT and SNEGSKA (reference sequence). The CDR3 covers 14 residues. The germline V and J ends were trimmed by 1 base and 0 bases, with 9 bases remaining between them. This clonotype was seen a handful of times. TCRbeta library construction was performed incorporating unique molecular identifiers. TCRdb re-derived calls from the PCR reads in MiXCR, one entry per CDR3 protein. Of fewer than 500,000 distinct CDR3 sequences detected, 43% appear once; the ten largest clones hold around 29%.

The chain employs TRBV20-1 and TRBJ1-2; D not certain. Sequencing was performed on PBMCs, taken before TCRalphabeta/CD19-depleted stem cell transplant. This sequence was found in a girl aged 2 to 9 with aplastic anemia, due to receive a stem cell transplant. Here the CDR3 reads CSARAQLPNYGYTF. The CDR3 DNA follows: TGCAGTGCTAGAGCGCAACTGCCTAACTATGGCTACACCTTC.